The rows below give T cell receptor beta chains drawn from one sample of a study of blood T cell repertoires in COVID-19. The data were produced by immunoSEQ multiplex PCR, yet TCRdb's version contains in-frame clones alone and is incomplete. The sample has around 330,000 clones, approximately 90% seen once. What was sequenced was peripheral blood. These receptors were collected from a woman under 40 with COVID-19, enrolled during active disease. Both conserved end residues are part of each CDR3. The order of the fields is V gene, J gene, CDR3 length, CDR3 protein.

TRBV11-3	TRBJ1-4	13	CASGGSENEKLFF
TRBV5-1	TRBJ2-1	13	CASSLVVGGEQFF
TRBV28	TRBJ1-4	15	CASSRGTVLNEKLFF
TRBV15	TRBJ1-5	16	CATSSGGTVLWGPQHF
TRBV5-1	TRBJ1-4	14	CASSLGGWSEKLFF
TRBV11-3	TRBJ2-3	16	CASSSLAGGRTDTQYF
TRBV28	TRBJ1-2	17	CASSLHWIHTQGRGYTF
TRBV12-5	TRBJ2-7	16	CASGLQPPLIVDEQYF
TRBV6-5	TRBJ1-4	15	CASTTTDRANEKLFF
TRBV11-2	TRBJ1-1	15	CASSSFRGRNTEAFF
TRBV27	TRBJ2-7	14	CASSFSGGFNEQYF
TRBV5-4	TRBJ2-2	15	CASSRGTGNTGELFF
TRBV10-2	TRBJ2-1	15	CASSDIRGGYNEQFF
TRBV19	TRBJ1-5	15	CASSSQGWSNQPQHF
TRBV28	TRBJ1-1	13	CASRVDRHTEAFF
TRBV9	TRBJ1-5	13	CASSGDSYQPQHF
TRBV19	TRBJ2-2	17	CATLGQTGSASVRELFF
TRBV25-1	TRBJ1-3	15	CATSGQTHSGNTIYF
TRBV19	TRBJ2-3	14	CASSIGAATDTQYF
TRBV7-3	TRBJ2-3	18	CASSLITLGLAPLDTQYF
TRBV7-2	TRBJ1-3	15	CASRETGRLGNTIYF
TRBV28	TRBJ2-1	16	CASTQARVLRSGEQFF
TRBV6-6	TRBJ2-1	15	CASSYTGTGAGEQFF
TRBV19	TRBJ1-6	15	CASSTGDRVGSPLHF
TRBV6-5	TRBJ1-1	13	CASRARGNTEAFF
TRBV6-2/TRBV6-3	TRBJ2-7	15	CASSYEGPSSYEQYF
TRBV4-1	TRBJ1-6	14	CASSQGGNYSPLHF
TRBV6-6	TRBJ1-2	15	CASSYREQGLNGYTF
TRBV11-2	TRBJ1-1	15	CASSFQGQSGTEAFF
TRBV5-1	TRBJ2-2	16	CASSLYAGGDTGELFF